The 25 T cell receptor beta chains presented below share a single source sample, sequenced in a study of blood T cell repertoires in COVID-19. The method was immunoSEQ multiplex PCR; TCRdb's version includes in-frame clones alone and lacks a portion of them. The sample carries tens of thousands of clones, approximately 90% recorded once. Specimen: peripheral blood. These receptor sequences come from a human donor with active COVID-19. The donor label of this sample is uncertain.

The chain employs TRBV18 and TRBJ1-1, with 7 nucleotides matching TRBD1. From germline, CDR1 is KGHSH and CDR2 LQKENI. Trimming cost V 6 bases and J 6 bases; bases outside gene matches: 7. The CDR3 totals 13 residues. The CDR3 bases are TGTGCCAGCTCGATAATAGACAGGGCTGAAGCTTTCTTT. Encoded protein: CASSIIDRAEAFF.

This chain links TRBV6-1 with TRBJ1-1; D gene uncertain. The CDR3 runs to 17 residues. Germline lookup yields CDR1 MNHNS and CDR2 SASEGT. V gave up 4 bases and J gave up 5 bases, with 23 bases separating them. The CDR3 region has the DNA TGTGCCAGCAGTGCGTGGACTTTGACGATGAAGGCGACTGAAGCTTTCTTT. Protein product: CASSAWTLTMKATEAFF.

The rearrangement uses TRBV4-1 and TRBJ1-5; D remains unclear. Looked up from germline, CDR1 is MGHRA and CDR2 is YSYEKL. Between the trimmed V and J ends, which lost 0 bases and 1 base, there was a span of 10 bases. The CDR3 has 16 amino acids. The DNA for the CDR3 is TGCGCCAGCAGCCAAGATAGAGAGGGCAGCAATCAGCCCCAGCATTTT. This encodes CASSQDREGSNQPQHF.

The gene calls are TRBV11-2 and TRBJ1-1; D remains ambiguous. The CDR3 spans 13 residues. V shed 2 bases and J shed 3 bases, with 7 bases lying between them. Germline V CDR1 and CDR2: SGHAT, FQNNGV. The CDR3 nucleotides are TGTGCCAGCAGCTTATCCCGGGACACTGAAGCTTTCTTT. Translating gives CASSLSRDTEAFF.

The rearrangement links TRBV5-1 to TRBJ2-1; 9 bases line up with TRBD1. The CDR3 contains 17 residues. V lost 3 bases, J lost 6 bases, and 13 bases stayed unmatched. Germline V gene lookup returns CDR1 SGHRS and CDR2 YFSETQ. CDR3 DNA sequence: TGCGCCAGCAGCTCCCTCTCACCGGGACAGGGCGGCAATGAGCAGTTCTTC. Protein: CASSSLSPGQGGNEQFF.

Written as DNA, the CDR3 is TGTGCCAGCAGTCGACTCCGGGGGATGGGTCCCGGGGAGCTGTTTTTT. Translation: CASSRLRGMGPGELFF. The chain has TRBV11-2 and TRBJ2-2; a possible D gene is TRBD2 (6 bases). The CDR3 spans 16 residues. The V end lost 6 bases, the J end lost 6 bases, and 20 bases lay between the germline ends. From germline, CDR1 is SGHAT and CDR2 FQNNGV.

The chain links TRBV6-2 or TRBV6-3 to TRBJ2-3; 11 nucleotides align to TRBD2. This CDR3 spans 18 amino acids. Germline V gives CDR1 MNHEY, CDR2 SVGEGT. The V segment lost 5 bases and the J segment 0 bases; nucleotides outside the gene matches: 10. CDR3 amino acids: CASSLGTSGTFSTDTQYF. For the CDR3, the DNA is TGTGCCAGCAGTCTCGGGACTAGCGGAACCTTTAGCACAGATACGCAGTATTTT.

This rearrangement joins TRBV19 to TRBJ1-2, with 8 bases that match TRBD1. Germline CDR1 LNHDA, CDR2 SQIVND (reference sequence). J gave up 2 bases and V 4 bases, and 3 bases lay outside the gene matches. This CDR3 spans 14 amino acids. CDR3 nucleotides: TGTGCCAGTAGTACAAGACAGGGGAACTATGGCTACACCTTC. Its translation is CASSTRQGNYGYTF.

The V call is TRBV6-4, the J call TRBJ1-2; TRBD1 is a possible D gene (6 bases). V shed 0 bases and J shed 7 bases, with 9 bases lying between them. CDR3 length equals 13 residues. Germline loops: CDR1 MRHNA, CDR2 SNTAGT. CDR3 sequence: CASSDSPGVGYTF. The CDR3 DNA follows: TGTGCCAGCAGTGACTCCCCAGGGGTTGGCTACACCTTC.

Note on this clone: In the same sample, other DNA sequences code for this CDR3. The CDR3 sequence: CATSRDRASTDTQYF. The CDR3 DNA reads as TGTGCCACCAGCAGAGACAGGGCTAGCACAGATACGCAGTATTTT. The rearrangement joins TRBV15 to TRBJ2-3; D may be TRBD1 (5 bases). Germline V gene lookup returns CDR1 LNHNV and CDR2 YYDKDF (reference sequence). Trimming shortened V by 0 bases and J by 0 bases, and 7 bases separated the two germline ends. This CDR3 spans 15 amino acids.

V is TRBV5-1 and J is TRBJ1-3; D call uncertain. The DNA end is a closer match to TRBJ2-2, so the J assignment may be wrong. Germline V CDR1 and CDR2: SGHRS, YFSETQ. CDR3 length: 14 residues. The CDR3 reads CASSLGGNAGELFF. The CDR3 nucleotides are TGCGCCAGCAGCTTGGGCGGTAACGCCGGGGAGCTGTTTTTT.

The chain recombines TRBV4-3 with TRBJ1-5; D perhaps matches TRBD1 (5 bases). The germline V and J ends were trimmed by 0 bases and 1 base, with 10 bases remaining between them. This CDR3 region has 16 residues. CDR1 is LGHNA, CDR2 YSLEER, per germline. CDR3 bases: TGCGCCAGCAGCCAAGATCCCCCAGGGAGCAATCAGCCCCAGCATTTT. Translating gives CASSQDPPGSNQPQHF.

V gene TRBV5-6 combines with J gene TRBJ1-1, with D hard to call. V was pared by 3 bases and J by 11 bases, with 11 bases between. This CDR3 contains 11 residues. Germline V gene sequence: CDR1 SGHDT, CDR2 YYEEEE. The CDR3 protein is CASSSLAEAFF. The CDR3 DNA sequence: TGTGCCAGCAGCTCCCTGGCGGAGGCTTTCTTT.

V usage is TRBV9 and J usage is TRBJ1-1; D remains unclear. This CDR3 spans 14 amino acids. Germline CDR1 is SGDLS and CDR2 is YYNGEE. Trimming left V 2 bases short and J 5 bases short, with 13 bases between. CDR3 amino acids: CASSVSGMETEAFF. Here the CDR3 DNA reads TGTGCCAGCAGCGTGTCGGGAATGGAGACTGAAGCTTTCTTT.

V and J are TRBV28 and TRBJ1-2; D might be TRBD1 (6 bases). The CDR3 has 14 amino acids. The germline gives CDR1 MDHEN, CDR2 SYDVKM. The V end was cut by 4 bases, the J end by 6 bases, with 15 bases between. The CDR3 region has the DNA TGTGCCAGCAGTTCCCACAGGGATCGGGATGGCTACACCTTC. Amino acid sequence: CASSSHRDRDGYTF.

This clone has a single count. The chain recombines TRBV6-6 with TRBJ2-1; no clear D. The CDR3 loop spans 12 amino acids. V shed 4 bases and J shed 6 bases, with 7 bases lying between them. Germline loops: CDR1 MNHNY, CDR2 SVGAGI (reference sequence). The CDR3 region is CASSSPFNEQFF. The CDR3 DNA follows: TGTGCCAGCAGTTCTCCCTTCAATGAGCAGTTCTTC.

The V and J genes are TRBV6-2 or TRBV6-3 and TRBJ2-7, with a weak D call TRBD1 (6 bases). The CDR3 extends over 13 amino acids. The ends were cut back, 4 bases at V and 6 bases at J, with 13 bases in the middle. Per the germline V gene, CDR1 is MNHEY and CDR2 is SVGEGT. The CDR3 protein is CASSLGAAGEQYF. The CDR3 nucleotides read TGTGCCAGCAGTTTGGGGGCGGCCGGCGAGCAGTACTTC.

The rearrangement links TRBV4-3 to TRBJ2-2; TRBD1 agrees at 7 bases. The length of the CDR3 is 17 residues. CDR1 and CDR2 (germline): LGHNA, YSLEER. Losses at the gene ends were 3 bases for V and 7 bases for J; bases not matched to a gene: 14. CDR3 sequence: CASSQGAVTGWDGELFF. CDR3 bases: TGCGCCAGCAGCCAGGGGGCCGTGACAGGGTGGGACGGGGAGCTGTTTTTT.

The V call is TRBV29-1, the J call TRBJ1-1; TRBD1 is a possible D gene (5 bases). With 4 bases removed from V and 1 base from J, the gap between germline ends came to 13 bases. The CDR3 length is 14 residues. From germline, CDR1 is SQVTM and CDR2 ANQGSEA. The CDR3 sequence: CSVGKGLANTEAFF. CDR3 nucleotide sequence: TGCAGCGTTGGAAAGGGACTAGCGAACACTGAAGCTTTCTTT.

The gene calls are TRBV7-8 and TRBJ2-5, with a weak D call TRBD1 (6 bases). The V gene lost 5 bases and the J gene lost 5 bases, with 21 bases spanning the gap. The CDR3 extends over 16 amino acids. CDR1 and CDR2 (germline): SGHVS, FQNEAQ. The CDR3 is CASSPLQGLLLETQYF. CDR3 nucleotides: TGTGCCAGCAGCCCACTTCAGGGGTTGCTATTGGAGACCCAGTACTTC.

The chain recombines TRBV3-1 (or the pseudogene TRBV3-2) with TRBJ2-1; D perhaps matches TRBD2 (7 bases). This CDR3 contains 17 residues. V was shortened by 0 bases and J by 3 bases, with 15 bases between the two germline ends. The germline gives CDR1 LGHDT, CDR2 YNNKEL (reference sequence). The CDR3 region is CASSQELGGGLYNEQFF. In DNA form, the CDR3 reads TGTGCCAGCAGCCAAGAGCTAGGCGGGGGCCTCTACAATGAGCAGTTCTTC.

There are a few counts of this clone. The same CDR3 is also encoded by other DNA sequences in this sample. J is TRBJ2-2 and V is TRBV6-4, with 7 positions matching TRBD2. This CDR3 is built from 14 residues. Losses at the gene ends were 2 bases for V and 3 bases for J; bases not matched to a gene: 0. Germline values: CDR1 MRHNA, CDR2 SNTAGT. The CDR3 protein is CASSDGGDTGELFF. CDR3 bases: TGTGCCAGCAGTGACGGGGGGGACACCGGGGAGCTGTTTTTT.

In its sample, this clone was seen once. The chain combines TRBV5-5 with TRBJ2-1; D unclear. The germline V gene has CDR1 SGHKS and CDR2 YYEKEE (reference sequence). V lost 0 bases and J 0 bases, leaving 10 bases between the germline ends. This CDR3 has 16 amino acids. The CDR3 sequence is CASSLGARSSYNEQFF. CDR3 in DNA: TGTGCCAGCAGCTTGGGAGCGAGGAGCTCCTACAATGAGCAGTTCTTC.

This clone was picked up many times. This chain uses TRBV6-6 with TRBJ2-4; the D gene is possibly TRBD2 (6 bases). The CDR3 is 13 residues long. The germline V gene has CDR1 MNHNY and CDR2 SVGAGI (reference sequence). The V and J ends lost 8 bases and 9 bases respectively, with 17 bases between them. The CDR3 DNA follows: TGTGCCAGCGAACCGGCAGACGGGGGCATTCAGTACTTC. It translates to CASEPADGGIQYF.

The chain recombines TRBV5-8 with TRBJ2-3; TRBD2 aligns across 11 bases. The CDR3 consists of 16 residues. Germline assignment: CDR1 SGHTS and CDR2 YDEGEE. V lost 0 bases, J lost 2 bases, and 2 bases stayed unmatched. This chain's CDR3 is CASSLVLAGATDTQYF. The CDR3, as DNA: TGTGCCAGCAGCTTGGTACTAGCGGGGGCCACAGATACGCAGTATTTT.